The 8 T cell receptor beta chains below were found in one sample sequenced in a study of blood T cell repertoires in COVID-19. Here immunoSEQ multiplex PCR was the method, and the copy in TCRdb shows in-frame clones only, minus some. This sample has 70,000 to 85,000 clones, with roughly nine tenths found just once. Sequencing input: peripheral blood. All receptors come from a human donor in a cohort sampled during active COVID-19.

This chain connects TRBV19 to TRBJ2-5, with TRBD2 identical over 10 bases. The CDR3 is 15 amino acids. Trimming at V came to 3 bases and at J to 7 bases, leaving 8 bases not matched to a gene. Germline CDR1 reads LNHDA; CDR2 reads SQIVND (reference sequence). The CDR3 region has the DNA TGTGCCAGTAGTATGTCTCTAGCGGGAGAAAGGACCCAGTACTTC. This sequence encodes CASSMSLAGERTQYF.

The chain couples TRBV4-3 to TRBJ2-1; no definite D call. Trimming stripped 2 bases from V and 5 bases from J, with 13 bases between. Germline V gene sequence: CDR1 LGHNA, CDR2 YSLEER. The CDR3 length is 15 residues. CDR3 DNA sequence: TGCGCCAGCAGCCAAACCGGGTGGGTTAACAATGAGCAGTTCTTC. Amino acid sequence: CASSQTGWVNNEQFF.

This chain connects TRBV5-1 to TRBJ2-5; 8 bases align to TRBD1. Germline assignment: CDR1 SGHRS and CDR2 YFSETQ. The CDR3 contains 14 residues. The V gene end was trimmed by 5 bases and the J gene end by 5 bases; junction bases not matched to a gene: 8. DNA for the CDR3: TGCGCCAGCAGGAGCACAGGGGGAACGGAGACCCAGTACTTC. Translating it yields CASRSTGGTETQYF.

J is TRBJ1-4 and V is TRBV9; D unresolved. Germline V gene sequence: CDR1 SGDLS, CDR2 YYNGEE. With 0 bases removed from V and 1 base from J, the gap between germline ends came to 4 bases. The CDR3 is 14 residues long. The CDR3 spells CASSVAGTNEKLFF. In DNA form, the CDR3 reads TGTGCCAGCAGCGTAGCAGGAACTAATGAAAAACTGTTTTTT.

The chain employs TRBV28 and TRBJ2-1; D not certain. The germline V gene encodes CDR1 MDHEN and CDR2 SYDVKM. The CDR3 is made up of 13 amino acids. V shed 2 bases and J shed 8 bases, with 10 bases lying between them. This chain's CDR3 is CASSLAESDEQFF. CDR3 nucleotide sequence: TGTGCCAGCAGTTTAGCCGAGAGCGATGAGCAGTTCTTC. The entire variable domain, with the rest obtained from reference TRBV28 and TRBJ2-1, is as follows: DVKVTQSSRYLVKRTGEKVFLECVQDMDHENMFWYRQDPGLGLRLIYFSYDVKMKEKGDIPEGYSVSREKKERFSLILESASTNQTSMYLCASSLAESDEQFFGPGTRLTVL.

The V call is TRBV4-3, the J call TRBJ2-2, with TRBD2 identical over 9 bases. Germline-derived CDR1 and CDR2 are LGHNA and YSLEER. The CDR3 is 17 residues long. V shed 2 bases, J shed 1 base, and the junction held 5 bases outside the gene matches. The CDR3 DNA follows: TGCGCCAGCAGCCAAACTTCGACTAGCGGGAACACCGGGGAGCTGTTTTTT. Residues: CASSQTSTSGNTGELFF.

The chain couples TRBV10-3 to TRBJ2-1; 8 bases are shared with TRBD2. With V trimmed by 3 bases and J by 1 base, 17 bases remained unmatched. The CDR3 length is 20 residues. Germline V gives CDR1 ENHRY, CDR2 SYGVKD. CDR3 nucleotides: TGTGCCATCAGTGACCCGAAATCAAAAACCGGGACTAGGTCCTACAATGAGCAGTTCTTC. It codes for CAISDPKSKTGTRSYNEQFF.

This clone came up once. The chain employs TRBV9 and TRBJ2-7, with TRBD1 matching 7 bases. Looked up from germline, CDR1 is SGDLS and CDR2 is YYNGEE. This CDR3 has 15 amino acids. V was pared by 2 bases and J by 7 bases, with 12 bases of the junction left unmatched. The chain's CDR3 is CASSVGQRVSAEQYF. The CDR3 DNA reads TGTGCCAGCAGCGTGGGACAGAGGGTTTCGGCGGAGCAGTACTTC.